The 4 T cell receptor beta chains reported below all come from one sample, sequenced in a study of blood T cell repertoires in COVID-19. Profiled with immunoSEQ multiplex PCR; TCRdb holds only in-frame clones, not every one. The sample gives a few hundred thousand clones, around 90% of which show up once; 5.5% to 8% is in the top ten. Sequenced sample: peripheral blood. Receptor source: a woman aged 45 to 65 with COVID-19, enrolled during active disease.

A remark on this clone: Other DNA sequences in this sample translate to the same CDR3. J is TRBJ2-1 and V is TRBV7-7; no reliable D call. Germline CDR1 and CDR2: SSHAT and FNYEAQ (reference sequence). This CDR3 has 14 amino acids. Trimming shortened V by 1 base and J by 3 bases, and 7 bases separated the two germline ends. CDR3 protein: CASSLGQDYNEQFF. CDR3 DNA: TGTGCCAGCAGCTTAGGCCAGGACTACAATGAGCAGTTCTTC.

The chain uses TRBV7-9 and TRBJ1-4, with a tentative D call TRBD1 (5 bases). Germline-derived CDR1 and CDR2 are SEHNR and FQNEAQ (reference sequence). The CDR3 is 16 amino acids. V dropped 3 bases and J dropped 8 bases, with 19 bases sitting between them. The CDR3 loop is CASSLGGQGSGEKLFF. The CDR3 DNA follows: TGTGCCAGCAGCTTGGGAGGGCAGGGATCCGGCGAAAAACTGTTTTTT.

J is TRBJ1-4 and V is TRBV28, with TRBD1 matching 7 bases. V gave up 2 bases and J gave up 6 bases; unmatched junction bases: 3. Germline V CDR1 and CDR2: MDHEN, SYDVKM. The CDR3 totals 14 residues. The CDR3 loop is CASSLRQGHEKLFF. CDR3 sequence (DNA): TGTGCCAGCAGTTTAAGACAGGGTCATGAAAAACTGTTTTTT.

The CDR3 DNA sequence: TGTGCCAGCAGCCCGGCGGGTCTCAATGGGGCTGAAGCTTTCTTT. Protein: CASSPAGLNGAEAFF. V gene TRBV3-1 (or the pseudogene TRBV3-2) combines with J gene TRBJ1-1, with unresolved D. V gave up 4 bases and J gave up 6 bases, with 18 bases separating them. The CDR3 is 15 amino acids. Looked up from germline, CDR1 is LGHDT and CDR2 is YNNKEL (reference sequence).